Following are 7 T cell receptor beta chains from one sample sequenced in a study of control samples from healthy donors and cancer patients. Profiled with immunoSEQ multiplex PCR; TCRdb holds only in-frame clones, not every one. The data hold approximately 120,000 clones, with 90% observed a single time. The material sequenced was blood. These receptors all come from a human donor in good health. The donor label of this sample is uncertain.

The V call is TRBV19, the J call TRBJ1-3; 7 nucleotides align to TRBD1. The CDR3 has 15 residues. Unmatched junction bases numbered 7, after V lost 1 base and J lost 7 bases. The V gene's germline CDR1 is LNHDA and CDR2 SQIVND (reference sequence). The CDR3 coding sequence is TGTGCCAGTAGTATAGCCACAGGGGCGACGAACACCATATATTTT. It is translated as CASSIATGATNTIYF. Filled out from reference TRBV19 and TRBJ1-3, the complete variable domain reads DGGITQSPKYLFRKEGQNVTLSCEQNLNHDAMYWYRQDPGQGLRLIYYSQIVNDFQKGDIAEGYSVSREKKESFPLTVTSAQKNPTAFYLCASSIATGATNTIYFGEGSWLTVV.

The chain has TRBV9 and TRBJ1-1; D unresolved. Germline V gene sequence: CDR1 SGDLS, CDR2 YYNGEE. Trimming removed 4 bases at V and 1 base at J, with 5 bases between. This CDR3 region has 12 residues. The CDR3 sequence: CASSPQNTEAFF. The CDR3, as DNA: TGTGCCAGCAGCCCCCAGAACACTGAAGCTTTCTTT. Supplemented by reference TRBV9 and TRBJ1-1, the full variable domain reads DSGVTQTPKHLITATGQRVTLRCSPRSGDLSVYWYQQSLDQGLQFLIQYYNGEERAKGNILERFSAQQFPDLHSELNLSSLELGDSALYFCASSPQNTEAFFGQGTRLTVV.

This clone was observed a few times. The genes are TRBV3-1 (or the pseudogene TRBV3-2) and TRBJ1-5; D uncertain. Trimming removed 0 bases from V and 6 bases from J, with 12 bases in between. The CDR3 is 15 residues long. Germline V CDR1 and CDR2: LGHDT, YNNKEL (reference sequence). CDR3 coding DNA: TGTGCCAGCAGCCAAGATCTGGTCGCTGCTCAGCCCCAGCATTTT. Translated: CASSQDLVAAQPQHF.

The rearrangement uses TRBV6-5 and TRBJ1-6, with D unclear. The V gene lost 2 bases and the J gene lost 4 bases, with 6 bases spanning the gap. This CDR3 is built from 14 residues. CDR1 and CDR2 from the germline V gene are MNHEY and SVGAGI. CDR3 nucleotides: TGTGCCAGCAGTTACGACGGATATAATTCACCCCTCCACTTT. Translated: CASSYDGYNSPLHF.

Remarks on this clone: One end of the junction does not line up with germline, which may come from a read error. The gene calls are TRBV28 and TRBJ2-6; D is undetermined. Per the germline V gene, CDR1 is MDHEN and CDR2 is SYDVKM. The CDR3 sequence is 15 residues long. CDR3 region: CASSSYSSGVNVLTF. CDR3 DNA sequence: TGTGCCAGCAGTTCCTACAGCTCTGGGGTCAACGTCCTGACTTTC.

As concerns this clone: Other nucleotide sequences from this sample produce the same CDR3. The CDR3 DNA reads as TGCGCCAGCAGCTTGTTCGGTCCCGGGACCGGGGAGCTGTTTTTT. This encodes CASSLFGPGTGELFF. The rearrangement joins TRBV5-1 to TRBJ2-2, with D uncertain. The V end lost 1 base, the J end lost 5 bases, and 12 bases lay between the germline ends. The V gene's germline CDR1 is SGHRS and CDR2 YFSETQ. CDR3 length: 15 residues.

V and J are TRBV18 and TRBJ2-7; tentatively, D is TRBD2 (6 bases). V was cut by 3 bases and J by 2 bases, with 17 bases left in between. CDR1 is KGHSH, CDR2 LQKENI, per germline. The CDR3 covers 16 residues. The CDR3 DNA sequence: TGTGCCAGCTCACCCAATGATCCGGGACTTACCTACGAGCAGTACTTC. Translation: CASSPNDPGLTYEQYF.